This T cell receptor (beta chain) was found in a study of neurological immune-mediated disorders. This clonotype appeared many times. One entry per CDR3 protein, called by TCRdb with MiXCR from the 5' RACE reads. The data hold some 61,000 distinct CDR3 sequences, with 3.5% to 5% observed a single time. The germline CDR1 and CDR2 sequences are DFQATT and SNEGSKA (reference sequence). The CDR3 consists of 17 residues. Trimming cost V 2 bases and J 0 bases, with 18 bases left between them. This rearrangement joins TRBV20-1 to TRBJ2-3, with D maybe TRBD2 (5 bases). The TCR was taken from a man aged 30-40 years with multiple sclerosis. Sequencing was done on a sample of PBMCs. As DNA, the CDR3 is TGCAGTGCTAGACCTCCCAGTGGGCGGGTCAGCACAGATACGCAGTATTTT. Protein: CSARPPSGRVSTDTQYF.